The 25 T cell receptor beta chains listed next were all sequenced from one sample in a study of blood T cell repertoires in COVID-19 (dated by TCRdb to the early 2020s). The library was prepared using the immunoSEQ multiplex PCR assay. TCRdb retrieved this table from immuneACCESS and kept in-frame rearrangements only. Not all clones are present; in checked studies, unresolved V genes account for under half, and no reason is known for the remainder. The sample contains more than 200,000 clones, 84% of them found a single time. The leading ten clones occupy about 2% of the sample. The specimen sequenced was PBMCs or T cells enriched from blood (not recorded which). All receptors come from a man in his 60s who had recovered from COVID-19.

This rearrangement joins TRBV11-1 to TRBJ2-5, with D unclear. Per the germline V gene, CDR1 is SGHAT and CDR2 is FQDESV (reference sequence). This CDR3 region has 13 residues. The V end was cut by 5 bases, the J end by 5 bases, with 12 bases between. The CDR3 reads CASSVPRRETQYF. CDR3 in DNA: TGTGCCAGCAGCGTCCCCCGGCGGGAGACCCAGTACTTC.

The genes are TRBV19 and TRBJ2-3; 8 bases are a match to TRBD2. Trimming took 5 bases from V and 4 from J; bases not matched to a gene: 8. The CDR3 length is 15 residues. Germline V gives CDR1 LNHDA, CDR2 SQIVND (reference sequence). CDR3 region: CASSGAGLAADTQYF. The DNA of the CDR3 is TGTGCCAGTAGTGGAGCTGGACTAGCAGCAGATACGCAGTATTTT.

The chain is built from TRBV10-3 and TRBJ2-7; D gene unclear. The CDR3 contains 13 residues. Germline V gene sequence: CDR1 ENHRY, CDR2 SYGVKD. Trimming pared 10 bases from V and 0 bases from J, leaving 13 bases between. The CDR3 region has the DNA TGTGCCACGAGCGCCGACCTCTCCTACGAGCAGTACTTC. Translating gives CATSADLSYEQYF.

The V call is TRBV7-9, the J call TRBJ1-2, with 7 nucleotides matching TRBD1. V was pared by 4 bases and J by 6 bases, with 8 bases of the junction left unmatched. The germline gives CDR1 SEHNR, CDR2 FQNEAQ (reference sequence). The CDR3 is 14 amino acids. As DNA, the CDR3 is TGTGCCAGCAGCTCCCCCACAGGGGCGGATGGCTACACCTTC. Its protein is CASSSPTGADGYTF.

The chain combines TRBV11-3 with TRBJ2-3; possibly TRBD1 for D (6 bases). V was shortened by 5 bases and J by 3 bases, with 9 bases between the two germline ends. This CDR3 spans 13 amino acids. Looked up from germline, CDR1 is SGHNT and CDR2 is YENEEA. The CDR3 DNA follows: TGTGCCAGCAGCCCGGGGACAACAGATACGCAGTATTTT. Residues: CASSPGTTDTQYF.

The chain carries TRBV27 and TRBJ1-4; maybe TRBD1 (5 bases). Per the germline V gene, CDR1 is MNHEY and CDR2 is SMNVEV (reference sequence). Deletions cut 0 bases from V and 3 bases from J, with 8 bases between. The CDR3 runs 15 residues. The CDR3 nucleotides read TGTGCCAGCAGTTTATCGTGGGGGGCTAATGAAAAACTGTTTTTT. Its translation is CASSLSWGANEKLFF.

The V gene is TRBV4-3, the J gene TRBJ1-2; D is unclear. Germline V gene lookup returns CDR1 LGHNA and CDR2 YSLEER. The CDR3 has 14 amino acids. V gave up 0 bases and J gave up 7 bases, with 12 bases separating them. CDR3 sequence (DNA): TGCGCCAGCAGCCAAGATATGAGGGTGGGTGGCTACACCTTC. It codes for CASSQDMRVGGYTF.

The CDR3 region has the DNA TGTGCCAGCAGTCCCGGGACAGGGGACATCCCCCTCAATCAGCCCCAGCATTTT. This translates into CASSPGTGDIPLNQPQHF. V gene TRBV2 combines with J gene TRBJ1-5; 10 bases agree with TRBD1. This CDR3 contains 18 residues. The germline gives CDR1 SNHLY, CDR2 FYNNEI. The junction had 13 bases not matched to a gene; V was cut back by 5 bases and J by 3 bases.

The chain has TRBV3-1 (or the pseudogene TRBV3-2) and TRBJ2-1; 9 bases fit TRBD2. V trimming: 6 bases; J trimming: 2 bases; junction bases outside the gene matches: 5. Germline CDR1 is LGHDT and CDR2 is YNNKEL (reference sequence). CDR3 length: 15 amino acids. The CDR3 DNA sequence: TGTGCCAGCAGTCGTTTAGCGGGGGCCTACAATGAGCAGTTCTTC. It specifies CASSRLAGAYNEQFF.

The chain combines TRBV10-3 with TRBJ1-1; TRBD1 is a possible D gene (6 bases). The CDR3 is 12 residues long. Trimming pared 6 bases from V and 7 bases from J, leaving 12 bases between. Germline CDR1 is ENHRY and CDR2 is SYGVKD. The CDR3 sequence: CAIRSQGFEAFF. Written as DNA, the CDR3 is TGTGCCATCAGGTCACAGGGCTTTGAAGCTTTCTTT.

This chain's CDR3 is CASSKVGQATRLVPQHF. The DNA of the CDR3 is TGTGCCAGCAGCAAAGTGGGACAGGCTACCCGCCTTGTACCCCAGCATTTT. The chain is built from TRBV21-1 and TRBJ1-5; no check of the table's D call, TRBD1, against the DNA was made. TRBV21-1 is described as a pseudogene. This CDR3 has 17 residues.

The chain uses TRBV5-5 and TRBJ2-1; possible D gene TRBD2, 5 bases. Trimming stripped 4 bases from V and 0 bases from J, with 17 bases between. Germline V gives CDR1 SGHKS, CDR2 YYEKEE (reference sequence). The CDR3 covers 17 residues. The CDR3 bases are TGTGCCAGCAGCCAAACCCCACTAGTCAGCTCCTACAATGAGCAGTTCTTC. Protein product: CASSQTPLVSSYNEQFF.

This clone was observed a handful of times. This sequence joins TRBV29-1 and TRBJ2-5; the match to TRBD1 covers 9 bases. Germline trimming cut 5 bases from V and 2 bases from J; bases unmatched to any gene: 3. The V gene's germline CDR1 is SQVTM and CDR2 ANQGSEA. The CDR3 sequence is 13 residues long. CDR3 DNA: TGCAGCGTTCGGGACAGGGTTCAAGAGACCCAGTACTTC. Its translation: CSVRDRVQETQYF.

The V call is TRBV13, the J call TRBJ2-7, with D maybe TRBD1 (5 bases). CDR1 PRHDT and CDR2 FYEKMQ come from the germline V gene (reference sequence). V lost 4 bases to trimming and J lost 6 bases, with 22 bases between them. The CDR3 extends over 16 amino acids. CDR3 DNA: TGTGCCAGCAGCTCTGAGAATGGGGCATGGGGTGGCGAGCAGTACTTC. As protein: CASSSENGAWGGEQYF.

This clone was detected a few times. The rearrangement links TRBV11-2 to TRBJ2-5, with D maybe TRBD1 (6 bases). V lost 5 bases and J lost 9, with 10 bases in between. Per the germline V gene, CDR1 is SGHAT and CDR2 is FQNNGV. The length of the CDR3 is 11 residues. CDR3 residues: CASSVPGAQYF. CDR3 bases: TGTGCCAGCAGCGTACCAGGGGCCCAGTACTTC.

In its sample, this clone was seen once. The V call is TRBV6-1, the J call TRBJ2-7; D possibly corresponds to TRBD1 (5 bases). Deletions cut 2 bases from V and 0 bases from J, with 14 bases between. This CDR3 has 16 amino acids. Per germline, CDR1 MNHNS and CDR2 SASEGT. In nucleotides, the CDR3 is TGTGCCAGCAGTGAATCCTGGACACCGAGCTCCTACGAGCAGTACTTC. Its protein product is CASSESWTPSSYEQYF.

The chain uses TRBV9 and TRBJ1-3; D uncertain. The CDR3 sequence is 16 residues long. Germline CDR1 and CDR2: SGDLS and YYNGEE. The germline V and J ends were trimmed by 4 bases and 4 bases, with 18 bases remaining between them. The CDR3 loop is CASSPAQTAGGNTIYF. In nucleotides, the CDR3 is TGTGCCAGCAGCCCGGCCCAAACGGCGGGCGGAAACACCATATATTTT.

The V gene is TRBV6-5, the J gene TRBJ1-1, with 7 nucleotides matching TRBD1. V gave up 7 bases and J gave up 1 base; unmatched junction bases: 6. This CDR3 has 14 residues. CDR1 is MNHEY and CDR2 is SVGAGI in the germline V gene. The CDR3 bases are TGTGCCAGCAATCCGGGACAGAGGAACACTGAAGCTTTCTTT. This sequence encodes CASNPGQRNTEAFF.

The chain uses TRBV6-6 and TRBJ1-5; a weak D match, TRBD1 (5 bases). The germline V gene encodes CDR1 MNHNY and CDR2 SVGAGI (reference sequence). The length of the CDR3 is 16 residues. Trimming pared 6 bases from V and 3 bases from J, leaving 18 bases between. This CDR3 reads CASRDGAPGLNQPQHF. The CDR3 coding sequence is TGTGCCAGCAGGGATGGGGCCCCGGGCCTCAATCAGCCCCAGCATTTT.

The chain is built from TRBV3-1 (or the pseudogene TRBV3-2) and TRBJ1-2, with D unresolved. Germline CDR1 is LGHDT and CDR2 is YNNKEL (reference sequence). The V end was cut by 9 bases, the J end by 4 bases, with 12 bases between. There are 12 residues in the CDR3. CDR3 amino acids: CARDEESYGYTF. The CDR3 DNA sequence: TGTGCCAGAGACGAGGAGAGCTATGGCTACACCTTC.

This clone was recorded only once. V gene TRBV14 combines with J gene TRBJ2-1; 8 nucleotides line up with TRBD1. This CDR3 contains 17 residues. Trimming at V came to 2 bases and at J to 2 bases, leaving 8 bases not matched to a gene. Germline V lookup: CDR1 SGHDN, CDR2 FVKESK. Written as DNA, the CDR3 is TGTGCCAGCAGCCAAAACTACAGGGGGAAGCCCTACAATGAGCAGTTCTTC. This sequence encodes CASSQNYRGKPYNEQFF.

Worth noting for this clone: The junction departs from germline at one end; a sequencing error may be responsible. The V gene is TRBV29-1, the J gene TRBJ1-1; D is undetermined. The CDR3 runs to 14 residues. The germline gives CDR1 SQVTM, CDR2 ANQGSEA. The CDR3 DNA reads TGCAGCGCTGAAACGTCCGGGGTGAACACTGAAGCTTTCTTT. Its translation: CSAETSGVNTEAFF.

The chain carries TRBV18 and TRBJ1-3, with unresolved D. Trimming removed 6 bases at V and 4 bases at J, with 16 bases between. Looked up from germline, CDR1 is KGHSH and CDR2 is LQKENI. The CDR3 is 15 residues long. CDR3 sequence (DNA): TGTGCCAGCTCCCTCAGATTAGCCGAAGGAAACACCATATATTTT. Protein: CASSLRLAEGNTIYF. The variable domain in full, completed from reference TRBV18 and TRBJ1-3, reads NAGVMQNPRHLVRRRGQEARLRCSPMKGHSHVYWYRQLPEEGLKFMVYLQKENIIDESGMPKERFSAEFPKEGPSILRIQQVVRGDSAAYFCASSLRLAEGNTIYFGEGSWLTVV.

The chain links TRBV5-8 to TRBJ1-4, with 8 bases identical to TRBD1. This CDR3 spans 17 amino acids. Germline loops: CDR1 SGHTS, CDR2 YDEGEE. The V and J ends lost 3 bases and 7 bases, in that order; junction bases with no gene match: 14. The CDR3 DNA reads as TGTGCCAGCAGCTCGGGGACAGGTGCCTTGTCGGGTGAAAAACTGTTTTTT. Residues: CASSSGTGALSGEKLFF.

The chain combines TRBV7-2 with TRBJ2-7; TRBD1 matches 9 bases. Germline CDR1 reads SGHTA; CDR2 reads FQGNSA. This CDR3 has 16 residues. V dropped 1 base and J dropped 2; count of bases not matched to a gene: 6. CDR3 coding DNA: TGTGCCAGCAGCTTAGTTGGGACAGGGAACACCTACGAGCAGTACTTC. Translation gives CASSLVGTGNTYEQYF.